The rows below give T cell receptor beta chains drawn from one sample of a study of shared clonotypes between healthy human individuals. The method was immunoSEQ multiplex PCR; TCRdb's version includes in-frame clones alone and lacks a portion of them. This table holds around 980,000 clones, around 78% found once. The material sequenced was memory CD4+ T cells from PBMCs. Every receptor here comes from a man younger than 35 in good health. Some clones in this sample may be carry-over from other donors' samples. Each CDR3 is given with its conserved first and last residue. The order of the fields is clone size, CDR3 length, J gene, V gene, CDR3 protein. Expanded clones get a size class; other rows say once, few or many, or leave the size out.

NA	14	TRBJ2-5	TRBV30	CAWSVSLSQETQHF
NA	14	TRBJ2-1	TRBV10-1	CASSEAGLNNEQFF
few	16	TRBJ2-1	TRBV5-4	CASSLDAGGGRNEQFF
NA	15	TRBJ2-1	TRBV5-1	CASSLVAGDYNEQFF
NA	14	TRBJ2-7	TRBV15	CATSRDLGSYEQYF
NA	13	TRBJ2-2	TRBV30	CACPDRFGGELFF
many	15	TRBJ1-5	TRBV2	CASSSQGRSNQPQHF
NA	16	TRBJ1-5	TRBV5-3	CARSLGWRQTEQPQHF
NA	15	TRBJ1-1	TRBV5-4	CASSFPGRGDTEAFF
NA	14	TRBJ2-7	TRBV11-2	CASSLNGLAYAQYF
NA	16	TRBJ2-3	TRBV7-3	CASSLQGRVMADTQYF
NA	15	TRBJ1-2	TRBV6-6	CASSSGHPLNYGYTF
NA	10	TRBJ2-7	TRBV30	CAWSGYEQYF
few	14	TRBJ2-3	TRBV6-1	CASSEFRGTDTQYF
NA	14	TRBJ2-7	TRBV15	CATSRGGRGGEQYF
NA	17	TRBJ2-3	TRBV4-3	CASSQNPGQGAGDTQYF
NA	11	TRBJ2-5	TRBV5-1	CASRNGETQYF
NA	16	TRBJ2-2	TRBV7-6	CASSLFSGQGAGELFF
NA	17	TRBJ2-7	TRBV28	CASSSLGQGPISYEQYF
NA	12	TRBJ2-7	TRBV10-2	CASSPTAAGVYF
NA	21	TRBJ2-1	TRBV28	CASSPLAGTGRSSGKYNEQFF
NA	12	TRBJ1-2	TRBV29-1	CSAQGQLYGYTF
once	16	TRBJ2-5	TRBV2	CASSGPGGVPQETQYF
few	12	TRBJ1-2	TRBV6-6	CATAADREGYTF
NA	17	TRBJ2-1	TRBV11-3	CASSLGLMGTGYNEQFF
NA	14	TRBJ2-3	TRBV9	CASTGPGGYDTQYF
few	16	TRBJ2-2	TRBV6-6	CASTPPGSLRPGELFF
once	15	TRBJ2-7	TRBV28	CASSLTLAGNYEQYF
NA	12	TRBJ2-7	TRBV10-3	CAISDSRLEQYF
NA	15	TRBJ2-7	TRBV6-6	CASSYAIAGAYEQYF
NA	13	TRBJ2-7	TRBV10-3	CAISEAPYGEQYF
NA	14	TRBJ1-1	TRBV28	CASTRPGQNTEAFF
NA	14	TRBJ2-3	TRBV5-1	CASSFGTRRDTQYF
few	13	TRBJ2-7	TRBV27	CASSFQAAYEQYF
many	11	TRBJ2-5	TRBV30	CAWRTHETQYF
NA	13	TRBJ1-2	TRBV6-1	CATTLGQGVAGAF
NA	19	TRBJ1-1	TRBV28	CASSLKLSGQGFLDTEAFF
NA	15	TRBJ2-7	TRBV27	CASRSPGTSGYEQYF
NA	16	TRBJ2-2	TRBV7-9	CASSSMQGGDTGELFF
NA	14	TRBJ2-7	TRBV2	CASRPLGGLNEQYF
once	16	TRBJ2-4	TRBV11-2	CASSFPLTGAKNIQYF
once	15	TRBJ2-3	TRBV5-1	CASSLAGTSGDTQYF
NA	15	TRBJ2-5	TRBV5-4	CASSLAGGNQETQYF
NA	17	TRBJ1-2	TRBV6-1	CASSDTVGGSSNYGYTF
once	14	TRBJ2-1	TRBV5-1	CASSAGTLYNEQFF
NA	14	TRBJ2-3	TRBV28	CASSPGGSTDTQYF
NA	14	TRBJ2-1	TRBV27	CASSLPIFPNEQFF
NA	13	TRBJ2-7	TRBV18	CASSPGPSYEQYF
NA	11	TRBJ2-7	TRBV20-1	CSATTNSEQYF
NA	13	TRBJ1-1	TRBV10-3	CAISEGQNTEAFF
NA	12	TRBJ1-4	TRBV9	CASSRVGEKLFF
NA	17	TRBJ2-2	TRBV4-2	CASSQESLRANTGELFF
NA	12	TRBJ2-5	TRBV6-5	CASSYYQETQYF